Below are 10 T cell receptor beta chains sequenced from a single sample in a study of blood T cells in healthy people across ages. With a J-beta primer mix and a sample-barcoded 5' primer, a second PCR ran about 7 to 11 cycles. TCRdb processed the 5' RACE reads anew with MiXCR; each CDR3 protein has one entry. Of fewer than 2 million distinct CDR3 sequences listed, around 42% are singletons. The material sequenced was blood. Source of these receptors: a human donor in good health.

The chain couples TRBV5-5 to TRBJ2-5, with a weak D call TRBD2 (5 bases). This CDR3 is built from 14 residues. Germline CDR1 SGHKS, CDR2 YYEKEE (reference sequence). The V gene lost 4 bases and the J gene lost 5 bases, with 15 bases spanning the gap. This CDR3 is CASSQYSVGETQYF. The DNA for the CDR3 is TGTGCCAGCAGCCAATATAGCGTAGGGGAGACCCAGTACTTC.

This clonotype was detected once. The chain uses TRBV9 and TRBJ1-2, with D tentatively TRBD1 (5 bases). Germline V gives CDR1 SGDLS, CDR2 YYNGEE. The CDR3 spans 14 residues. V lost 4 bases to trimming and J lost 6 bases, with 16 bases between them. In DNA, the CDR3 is TGTGCCAGCAGCCCTGGCGGGACGTCGGATGGCTACACCTTC. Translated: CASSPGGTSDGYTF.

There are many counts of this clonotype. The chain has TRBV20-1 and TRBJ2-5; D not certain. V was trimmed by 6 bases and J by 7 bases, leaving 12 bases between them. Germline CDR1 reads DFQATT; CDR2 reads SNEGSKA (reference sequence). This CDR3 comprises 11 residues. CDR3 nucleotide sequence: TGCAGTGCCCCCCTAGGTGCGACCCAGTACTTC. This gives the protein CSAPLGATQYF.

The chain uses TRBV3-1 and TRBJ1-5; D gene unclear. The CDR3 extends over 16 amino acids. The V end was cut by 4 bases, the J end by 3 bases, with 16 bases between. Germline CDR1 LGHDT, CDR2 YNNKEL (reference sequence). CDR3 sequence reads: CASSRVGPPDNQPQHF. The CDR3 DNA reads TGTGCCAGCAGCCGAGTGGGTCCCCCGGACAATCAGCCCCAGCATTTT.

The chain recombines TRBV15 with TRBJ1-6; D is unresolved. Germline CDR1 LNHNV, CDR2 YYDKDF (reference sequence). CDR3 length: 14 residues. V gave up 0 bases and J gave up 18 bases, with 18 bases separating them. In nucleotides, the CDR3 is TGTGCCACCAGCAGAGATGAATTTGCGGGAACCCCCCACTTT. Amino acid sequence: CATSRDEFAGTPHF. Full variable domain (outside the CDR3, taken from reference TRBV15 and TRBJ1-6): DAMVIQNPRYQVTQFGKPVTLSCSQTLNHNVMYWYQQKSSQAPKLLFHYYDKDFNNEADTPDNFQSRRPNTSFCFLDIRSPGLGDTAMYLCATSRDEFAGTPHFGNGTRLTVT.

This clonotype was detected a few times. DNA of the CDR3: TGTGCCAGCAGTGAAGCGCTTCGACCCAACTACGAGCAGTACTTC. Translation gives CASSEALRPNYEQYF. V is TRBV2 and J is TRBJ2-5, with D hard to call. Judging by the DNA end, TRBJ2-7 fits better; the J call may be wrong. Germline CDR1 reads SNHLY; CDR2 reads FYNNEI. The CDR3 sequence is 15 residues long.

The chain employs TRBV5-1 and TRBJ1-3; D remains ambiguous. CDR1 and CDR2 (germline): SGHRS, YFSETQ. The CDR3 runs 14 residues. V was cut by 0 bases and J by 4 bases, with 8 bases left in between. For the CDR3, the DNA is TGCGCCAGCAGCTTGGTTGGAAGAGGAAACACCATATATTTT. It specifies CASSLVGRGNTIYF.

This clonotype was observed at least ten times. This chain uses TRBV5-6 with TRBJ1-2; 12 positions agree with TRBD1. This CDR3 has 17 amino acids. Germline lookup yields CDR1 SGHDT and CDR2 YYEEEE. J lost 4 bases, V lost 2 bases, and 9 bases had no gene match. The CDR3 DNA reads TGTGCCAGCAGCTTTCCCGGGACAGGGGGCTTCGGCTATGGCTACACCTTC. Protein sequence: CASSFPGTGGFGYGYTF.

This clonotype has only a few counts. CDR3 bases: TGTGCCAGCAGCTTTCGAGGGGGGCGCTTAACTGAAGCTTTCTTT. This encodes CASSFRGGRLTEAFF. The chain couples TRBV7-2 to TRBJ1-1, with D maybe TRBD1 (6 bases). Trimming shortened V by 3 bases and J by 5 bases, and 16 bases separated the two germline ends. CDR3 size: 15 residues. CDR1 and CDR2 (germline): SGHTA, FQGNSA.

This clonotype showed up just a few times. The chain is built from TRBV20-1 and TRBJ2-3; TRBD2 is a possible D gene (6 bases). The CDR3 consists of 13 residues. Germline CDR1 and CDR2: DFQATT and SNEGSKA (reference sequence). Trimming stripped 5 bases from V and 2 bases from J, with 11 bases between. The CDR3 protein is CSARGGTTDTQYF. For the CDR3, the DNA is TGCAGTGCTCGGGGCGGGACCACAGATACGCAGTATTTT.